Listed below are T cell receptor beta chains from one sample, sequenced in a study of blood T cell repertoires in COVID-19. Assay used: immunoSEQ multiplex PCR; TCRdb lists only in-frame clones, some missing. The sample shows 95,000 to 150,000 clones, 82% of them seen only once. Sequenced input: peripheral blood. The receptor set was obtained from a woman aged 70-85 years with acute or convalescent COVID-19. Each CDR3 is given with its conserved first and last residue. The D gene is left open where the match is weak. A clone size is listed for some rows: how often the clone was seen (once, few, many), or a class if it is expanded.

.	TRBJ1-6	TRBV5-4	TRBD1	CASSLKGADNSPLHF	TGTGCCAGCAGCTTAAAGGGGGCGGATAATTCACCCCTCCACTTT
.	TRBJ1-1	TRBV18	.	CASSPTQGSTEAFF	TGTGCCAGCTCACCGACGCAGGGTAGTACTGAAGCTTTCTTT
.	TRBJ1-2	TRBV12-3/TRBV12-4	.	CASTRTTLHGYTF	TGTGCCAGCACCCGGACAACCTTGCATGGCTACACCTTC
.	TRBJ2-5	TRBV30	.	CAWTVLNQETQYF	TGTGCCTGGACAGTTCTGAACCAAGAGACCCAGTACTTC
.	TRBJ2-1	TRBV6-5	TRBD1	CASSSGQGARGFF	TGTGCCAGCAGTTCGGGACAGGGGGCGCGGGGATTCTTC
.	TRBJ1-1	TRBV11-3	TRBD1	CASSARQGNTEAFF	TGTGCCAGCAGCGCCAGACAGGGGAACACTGAAGCTTTCTTT
.	TRBJ1-4	TRBV7-2	TRBD1	CASSFGGGGQGEKLFF	TGTGCCAGCAGCTTCGGAGGGGGGGGACAGGGTGAAAAACTGTTTTTT
.	TRBJ2-2	TRBV19	.	CASSISRGGTGELFF	TGTGCCAGTAGTATTAGCAGGGGCGGCACCGGGGAGCTGTTTTTT
.	TRBJ1-1	TRBV3-1/TRBV3-2	.	CASSQPTNTEAFF	TGTGCCAGCAGCCAACCTACGAACACTGAAGCTTTCTTT
.	TRBJ1-1	TRBV6-5	.	CASSYLGGNQAFF	TGTGCCAGCAGTTACCTGGGGGGGAATCAAGCTTTCTTT
few	TRBJ1-1	TRBV20-1	.	CSASPQGRGTEAFF	TGCAGTGCTAGTCCCCAGGGTAGGGGCACTGAAGCTTTCTTT
.	TRBJ1-2	TRBV6-5	.	CASSGQSGYGYTF	TGTGCCAGCAGCGGACAGAGTGGCTATGGCTACACCTTC
once	TRBJ1-5	TRBV10-1	.	CASSWGGQFSNQPQHF	TGCGCCAGCAGTTGGGGAGGCCAATTTAGCAATCAGCCCCAGCATTTT
few	TRBJ2-7	TRBV9	.	CASSKGSGKVEQYF	TGTGCCAGCAGCAAAGGCTCAGGGAAGGTCGAGCAGTACTTC
.	TRBJ1-2	TRBV24-1	.	CATSDRDKNYGYTF	TGTGCCACCAGTGATAGGGACAAAAACTATGGCTACACCTTC
.	TRBJ2-2	TRBV18	.	CASSQGQITGELFF	TGTGCCAGCTCGCAAGGACAGATCACCGGGGAGCTGTTTTTT